This TCR beta chain was observed in a study of graft-versus-host responses after intestinal transplantation. This clone was detected a few times. The antigen remains undetermined. V dropped 2 bases and J dropped 8; count of bases not matched to a gene: 8. CDR1 is MNHNY and CDR2 is SVGAGI in the germline V gene (reference sequence). The CDR3 is made up of 14 amino acids. Profiled with immunoSEQ multiplex PCR; TCRdb holds only in-frame clones, not every one. The table includes about 89,000 clones, more than 85% detected once. The chain employs TRBV6-6 and TRBJ1-2, with TRBD1 matching over 7 bases. This specimen consisted of unstimulated CD8+ T cells sorted from spleen or lymph node cells, obtained before intestinal transplant. The receptor was derived from a human donor who received an intestinal transplant. Written as DNA, the CDR3 is TGTGCCAGCAGTTACCCTACAGGGGCTCGAGGCTACACCTTC. Residues: CASSYPTGARGYTF.